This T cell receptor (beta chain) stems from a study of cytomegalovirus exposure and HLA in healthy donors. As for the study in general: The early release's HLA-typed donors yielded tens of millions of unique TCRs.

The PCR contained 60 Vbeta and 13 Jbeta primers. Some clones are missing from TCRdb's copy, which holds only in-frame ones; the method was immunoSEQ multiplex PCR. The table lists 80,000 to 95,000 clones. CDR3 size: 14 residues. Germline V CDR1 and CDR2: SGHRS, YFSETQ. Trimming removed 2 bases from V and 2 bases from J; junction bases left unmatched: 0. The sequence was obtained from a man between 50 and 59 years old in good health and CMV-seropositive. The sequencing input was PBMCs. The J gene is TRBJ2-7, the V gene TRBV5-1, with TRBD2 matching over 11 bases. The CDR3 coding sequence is TGCGCCAGCAGCTTTAGCGGGAGGGCCTACGAGCAGTACTTC. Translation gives CASSFSGRAYEQYF.